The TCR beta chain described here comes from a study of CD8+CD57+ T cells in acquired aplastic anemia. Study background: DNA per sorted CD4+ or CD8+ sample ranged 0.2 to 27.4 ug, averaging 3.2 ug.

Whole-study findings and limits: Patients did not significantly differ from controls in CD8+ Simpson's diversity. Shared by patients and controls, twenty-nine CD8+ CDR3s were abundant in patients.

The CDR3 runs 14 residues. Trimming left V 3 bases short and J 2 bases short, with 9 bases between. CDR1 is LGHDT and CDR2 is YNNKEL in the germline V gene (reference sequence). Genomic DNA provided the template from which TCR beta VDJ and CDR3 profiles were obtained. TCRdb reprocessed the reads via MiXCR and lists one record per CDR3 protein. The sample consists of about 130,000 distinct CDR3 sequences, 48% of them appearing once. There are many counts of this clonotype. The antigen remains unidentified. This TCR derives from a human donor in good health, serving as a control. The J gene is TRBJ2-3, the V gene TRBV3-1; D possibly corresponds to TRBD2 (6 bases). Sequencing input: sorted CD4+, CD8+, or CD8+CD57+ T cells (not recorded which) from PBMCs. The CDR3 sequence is CASSQRGTTDTQYF. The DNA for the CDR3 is TGTGCCAGCAGCCAGCGGGGTACCACAGATACGCAGTATTTT.